A single sample gave rise to the 24 T cell receptor beta chains below, sequenced in a study of cytomegalovirus exposure and HLA in healthy donors. Here immunoSEQ multiplex PCR was the method, and the copy in TCRdb shows in-frame clones only, minus some. The repertoire includes about 70,000 clones, less than 95% of them detected once, and approximately 2% sits in the top ten. Sequencing was done on a sample of PBMCs. The source is a young woman in good health and CMV-seropositive.

The CDR3 sequence: CASSRGASNQPQHF. The DNA for the CDR3 is TGTGCCAGCAGCCGGGGGGCTAGCAATCAGCCCCAGCATTTT. The chain links TRBV7-2 to TRBJ1-5; D may be TRBD1 (6 bases). The germline V and J ends were trimmed by 5 bases and 0 bases, with 8 bases remaining between them. CDR3 length: 14 residues. CDR1 and CDR2 from the germline V gene are SGHTA and FQGNSA.

This clone was recorded only once. The chain uses TRBV7-8 and TRBJ1-2; 9 bases match TRBD1. The CDR3 extends over 15 amino acids. The germline V gene has CDR1 SGHVS and CDR2 FQNEAQ. Losses at the gene ends were 5 bases for V and 7 bases for J; bases not matched to a gene: 11. The CDR3 DNA reads as TGTGCCAGCAGCAGACCGACAGGGGGAGTCGGTGGCTACACCTTC. The encoded protein is CASSRPTGGVGGYTF.

The chain links TRBV7-8 to TRBJ2-7; D may be TRBD2 (6 bases). The V gene's germline CDR1 is SGHVS and CDR2 FQNEAQ. CDR3 length: 16 residues. The V end was cut by 1 base, the J end by 2 bases, with 15 bases between. CDR3 nucleotides: TGTGCCAGCAGCTTAGGAAGTAGCGGTATCGCCTACGAGCAGTACTTC. It yields the protein CASSLGSSGIAYEQYF.

The V call is TRBV29-1, the J call TRBJ1-1, with TRBD1 matching 9 bases. The CDR3 runs 13 residues. CDR1 is SQVTM, CDR2 ANQGSEA, per germline. Losses at the gene ends were 7 bases for V and 4 bases for J; bases not matched to a gene: 7. CDR3 DNA sequence: TGCAGCGCGGGACAGGGAATGAGCACTGAAGCTTTCTTT. Its protein is CSAGQGMSTEAFF.

The chain carries TRBV5-4 and TRBJ2-7; 9 bases match TRBD1. V lost 1 base to trimming and J lost 3 bases; unmatched junction nucleotides: 2. The germline V gene encodes CDR1 SGHNT and CDR2 YYREEE (reference sequence). The length of the CDR3 is 14 residues. This CDR3 reads CASSLTGGFYEQYF. CDR3 DNA: TGTGCCAGCAGCTTGACAGGGGGCTTCTACGAGCAGTACTTC.

The CDR3 nucleotides are TGTGCCAGCAGCTGGAGGCTGACAGGGGAACATGGCTACACCTTC. It specifies CASSWRLTGEHGYTF. The chain uses TRBV5-4 and TRBJ1-2, with 8 bases lining up with TRBD1. The CDR3 is 15 residues long. The V gene end was trimmed by 3 bases and the J gene end by 6 bases; junction bases not matched to a gene: 10. From germline, CDR1 is SGHNT and CDR2 YYREEE (reference sequence).

This clone was observed a single time. The chain joins TRBV9 to TRBJ1-1; D is uncertain. The CDR3 covers 14 residues. Trimming pared 4 bases from V and 1 base from J, leaving 11 bases between. Germline CDR1 reads SGDLS; CDR2 reads YYNGEE. The CDR3 loop reads CASSLAGGNTEAFF. The CDR3 bases are TGTGCCAGCAGCCTTGCGGGAGGGAACACTGAAGCTTTCTTT.

V and J are TRBV19 and TRBJ2-1; D call uncertain. Trimming pared 4 bases from V and 8 bases from J, leaving 9 bases between. Germline V CDR1 and CDR2: LNHDA, SQIVND (reference sequence). This CDR3 spans 12 amino acids. Here the CDR3 DNA reads TGTGCCAGTAGTACCCCCAATCATGAGCAGTTCTTC. Translating it yields CASSTPNHEQFF.

The rearrangement links TRBV15 to TRBJ2-2; possibly TRBD2 for D (6 bases). The CDR3 has 16 amino acids. The ends were cut back, 4 bases at V and 0 bases at J, with 12 bases in the middle. Germline lookup yields CDR1 LNHNV and CDR2 YYDKDF (reference sequence). CDR3 residues: CATSNSGPANTGELFF. The DNA for the CDR3 is TGTGCCACCAGCAATAGCGGACCCGCGAACACCGGGGAGCTGTTTTTT. Full variable domain (missing parts from reference TRBV15 and TRBJ2-2): DAMVIQNPRYQVTQFGKPVTLSCSQTLNHNVMYWYQQKSSQAPKLLFHYYDKDFNNEADTPDNFQSRRPNTSFCFLDIRSPGLGDTAMYLCATSNSGPANTGELFFGEGSRLTVL.

This sequence joins TRBV5-1 and TRBJ2-6, with no clear D. Trimming stripped 2 bases from V and 5 bases from J, with 11 bases between. The CDR3 length is 15 residues. Germline-derived CDR1 and CDR2 are SGHRS and YFSETQ. The CDR3 DNA follows: TGCGCCAGCAGCTTAAGAATAGCCTGGGCCAACGTCCTGACTTTC. It yields the protein CASSLRIAWANVLTF.

This clone was detected a few times. This chain connects TRBV4-2 to TRBJ2-3; 13 bases are shared with TRBD2. Trimming removed 2 bases from V and 5 bases from J; junction bases left unmatched: 7. The CDR3 covers 17 residues. Germline V gene sequence: CDR1 LGHNA, CDR2 YNFKEQ. The CDR3 region is CASSQLTSGGAKDTQYF. As DNA, the CDR3 is TGTGCCAGCAGCCAACTAACTAGCGGGGGGGCCAAAGATACGCAGTATTTT.

CDR3 in amino acids: CASSSDRDTEAFF. CDR3 DNA: TGTGCCAGCAGCTCGGACAGAGACACTGAAGCTTTCTTT. The chain is built from TRBV7-9 and TRBJ1-1; D may be TRBD1 (6 bases). Per the germline V gene, CDR1 is SEHNR and CDR2 is FQNEAQ (reference sequence). The CDR3 is made up of 13 amino acids. The V and J ends lost 4 bases and 3 bases respectively, with 9 bases between them.

This clone was counted a single time. The chain has TRBV30 and TRBJ2-1; 12 bases line up with TRBD2. Per the germline V gene, CDR1 is GTSNPN and CDR2 is SVGIG (reference sequence). This CDR3 spans 14 amino acids. The V gene end was trimmed by 8 bases and the J gene end by 5 bases; junction bases not matched to a gene: 7. For the CDR3, the DNA is TGTGCCGCCACGACTAGCGGGAGTGACAATGAGCAGTTCTTC. Residues: CAATTSGSDNEQFF.

CDR3 loop: CASSLGTRGVDEQFF. CDR3 sequence (DNA): TGTGCCAGCAGCTTAGGCACCCGCGGCGTGGATGAGCAGTTCTTC. The V and J genes are TRBV7-9 and TRBJ2-1; the D is unclear. This CDR3 spans 15 amino acids. CDR1 is SEHNR, CDR2 FQNEAQ, per germline (reference sequence). V gave up 1 base and J gave up 8 bases, with 15 bases separating them.

V usage is TRBV30 and J usage is TRBJ1-6; no definite D call. The germline gives CDR1 GTSNPN, CDR2 SVGIG (reference sequence). The CDR3 length is 12 residues. CDR3 coding DNA: TGTGCTTTCGTCCTATATAATTCACCCCTCCACTTT. This sequence encodes CAFVLYNSPLHF. Complete variable domain (other parts from reference TRBV30 and TRBJ1-6): SQTIHQWPATLVQPVGSPLSLECTVEGTSNPNLYWYRQAAGRGLQLLFYSVGIGQISSEVPQNLSASRPQDRQFILSSKKLLLSDSGFYLCAFVLYNSPLHFGNGTRLTVT.

The chain recombines TRBV19 with TRBJ1-2; 8 bases match TRBD1. Germline trimming cut 4 bases from V and 4 bases from J; bases unmatched to any gene: 5. This CDR3 contains 14 residues. Looked up from germline, CDR1 is LNHDA and CDR2 is SQIVND (reference sequence). The CDR3 DNA reads TGTGCCAGTAGTAGCGACAGGGGACCCTATGGCTACACCTTC. It yields the protein CASSSDRGPYGYTF.

V is TRBV2 and J is TRBJ2-7; weak D call: TRBD2 (5 bases). V was pared by 7 bases and J by 11 bases, with 21 bases between. This CDR3 region has 13 residues. CDR1 and CDR2 (germline): SNHLY, FYNNEI. This CDR3 is CASKIDGLPGEYF. The CDR3 coding sequence is TGTGCCAGCAAAATTGACGGTCTCCCCGGGGAGTACTTC.

The V gene is TRBV6-1, the J gene TRBJ2-7, with D possibly TRBD1 on 6 matching bases. There are 14 residues in the CDR3. The V gene's germline CDR1 is MNHNS and CDR2 SASEGT. Trimming cost V 5 bases and J 0 bases, with 11 bases left between them. CDR3 nucleotide sequence: TGTGCCAGCAGTCCCCGGGACAACTCCTACGAGCAGTACTTC. Amino acid sequence: CASSPRDNSYEQYF.

The J gene is TRBJ2-3, the V gene TRBV7-3; maybe TRBD1 (6 bases). V lost 4 bases and J 2 bases, leaving 19 bases between the germline ends. The germline V gene encodes CDR1 SGHTA and CDR2 FQGTGA. CDR3 length equals 17 residues. CDR3 region: CASSSPGTSSFTDTQYF. The CDR3 DNA reads as TGTGCCAGCAGCTCGCCCGGGACATCTTCTTTCACAGATACGCAGTATTTT.

The chain is built from TRBV7-2 and TRBJ2-3, with D unclear. The germline V and J ends were trimmed by 6 bases and 8 bases, with 21 bases remaining between them. CDR3 length equals 15 residues. The germline CDR1 and CDR2 sequences are SGHTA and FQGNSA. CDR3 sequence: CASRPLVVAYGTQYF. The CDR3 DNA follows: TGTGCCAGCAGACCCTTGGTTGTTGCCTATGGTACGCAGTATTTT. Drawing the rest from reference TRBV7-2 and TRBJ2-3, the complete variable domain is GAGVSQSPSNKVTEKGKDVELRCDPISGHTALYWYRQSLGQGLEFLIYFQGNSAPDKSGLPSDRFSAERTGGSVSTLTIQRTQQEDSAVYLCASRPLVVAYGTQYFGPGTRLTVL.

J is TRBJ2-1 and V is TRBV10-2; TRBD2 matches 9 bases. The junction had 5 bases not matched to a gene; V was cut back by 7 bases and J by 4 bases. The CDR3 contains 14 residues. Per the germline V gene, CDR1 is WSHSY and CDR2 is SAAADI. The CDR3 nucleotides are TGCGCCAGCACTGTTAGCGGGAGTTACAATGAGCAGTTCTTC. It is translated as CASTVSGSYNEQFF.

The J gene is TRBJ1-5, the V gene TRBV6-4, with D possibly being TRBD1 (6 bases). Trimming cost V 6 bases and J 0 bases, with 12 bases left between them. Germline-derived CDR1 and CDR2 are MRHNA and SNTAGT. The length of the CDR3 is 15 residues. CDR3 sequence: CASRDTGNSNQPQHF. CDR3 sequence (DNA): TGTGCCAGCAGGGATACAGGGAATAGCAATCAGCCCCAGCATTTT.

This clone was counted once. The chain links TRBV9 to TRBJ2-3, with D perhaps matching TRBD2 (6 bases). The CDR3 has 15 amino acids. Trimming shortened V by 3 bases and J by 0 bases, and 11 bases separated the two germline ends. CDR1 is SGDLS and CDR2 is YYNGEE in the germline V gene. CDR3 coding DNA: TGTGCCAGCAGCGCGAGGGAGGTTAGCACAGATACGCAGTATTTT. The encoded protein is CASSAREVSTDTQYF.

J is TRBJ2-3 and V is TRBV5-6; TRBD2 matches at 12 bases. Trimming removed 0 bases from V and 2 bases from J; junction bases left unmatched: 10. This CDR3 is built from 19 residues. Germline V gene lookup returns CDR1 SGHDT and CDR2 YYEEEE. CDR3 sequence (DNA): TGTGCCAGCAGCTTGGTTCTAGCGGGGGGGCCCGGGGACACAGATACGCAGTATTTT. It specifies CASSLVLAGGPGDTDTQYF. Full variable domain (missing parts from reference TRBV5-6 and TRBJ2-3): DAGVTQSPTHLIKTRGQQVTLRCSPKSGHDTVSWYQQALGQGPQFIFQYYEEEERQRGNFPDRFSGHQFPNYSSELNVNALLLGDSALYLCASSLVLAGGPGDTDTQYFGPGTRLTVL.